The present T cell receptor beta chain was sequenced within a study of T cells in Graves' hyperthyroidism and ophthalmopathy. Amplification of TCR beta CDR3 regions used RNA as the template. During a first-round RT-PCR of the TCR CDR3, the HTBI primer set was used. TCRdb passed the multiplex PCR reads through MiXCR, listing each CDR3 protein once. The sample yields about 770,000 distinct CDR3 sequences, under 20% seen once. This clonotype was seen repeatedly, ten times or more. This CDR3 is 16 amino acids long. Germline-derived CDR1 and CDR2 are SNHLY and FYNNEI. V was pared by 6 bases and J by 1 base, with 17 bases between.

The TCR comes from a woman in her forties or fifties with Graves' hyperthyroidism that later progressed to Graves' ophthalmopathy. Material for sequencing was blood. The V gene is TRBV2, the J gene TRBJ2-3; D is unresolved. The CDR3 loop is CASSGSPSPGTDTQYF. The CDR3 bases are TGTGCCAGCAGCGGAAGTCCTAGTCCAGGCACAGATACGCAGTATTTT.